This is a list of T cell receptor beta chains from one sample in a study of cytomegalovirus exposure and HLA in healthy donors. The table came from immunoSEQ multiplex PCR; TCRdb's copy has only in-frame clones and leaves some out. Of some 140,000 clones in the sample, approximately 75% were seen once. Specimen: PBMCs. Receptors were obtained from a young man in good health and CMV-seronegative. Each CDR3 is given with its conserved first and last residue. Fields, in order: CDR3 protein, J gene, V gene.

CDR3: CASSVEGARVTDTQYF; J: TRBJ2-3; V: TRBV9
CDR3: CASSRTDRDFYEQYF; J: TRBJ2-7; V: TRBV4-1
CDR3: CASSSTRLVEETQYF; J: TRBJ2-5; V: TRBV6-6
CDR3: CASSTGTSGGRGTDTQYF; J: TRBJ2-3; V: TRBV5-1
CDR3: CASSLVGGVSGNTIYF; J: TRBJ1-3; V: TRBV11-2
CDR3: CASGLVCGSPHYEQYF; J: TRBJ2-7; V: TRBV12-5
CDR3: CASTSSGGQPQHF; J: TRBJ1-5; V: TRBV6-5
CDR3: CASSVGGALNEQFF; J: TRBJ2-1; V: TRBV6-5
CDR3: CASSPGTEGNSQYF; J: TRBJ2-4; V: TRBV5-1
CDR3: CASSPRGRGDYNEQFF; J: TRBJ2-1; V: TRBV18
CDR3: CASRRQVNQPQHF; J: TRBJ1-5; V: TRBV19
CDR3: CASSLWGREAFF; J: TRBJ1-1; V: TRBV5-6
CDR3: CASTQGASGARYF; J: TRBJ2-5; V: TRBV7-2
CDR3: CASSRDSLSYNEQFF; J: TRBJ2-1; V: TRBV5-1
CDR3: CASSLSLATGELFF; J: TRBJ2-2; V: TRBV11-2